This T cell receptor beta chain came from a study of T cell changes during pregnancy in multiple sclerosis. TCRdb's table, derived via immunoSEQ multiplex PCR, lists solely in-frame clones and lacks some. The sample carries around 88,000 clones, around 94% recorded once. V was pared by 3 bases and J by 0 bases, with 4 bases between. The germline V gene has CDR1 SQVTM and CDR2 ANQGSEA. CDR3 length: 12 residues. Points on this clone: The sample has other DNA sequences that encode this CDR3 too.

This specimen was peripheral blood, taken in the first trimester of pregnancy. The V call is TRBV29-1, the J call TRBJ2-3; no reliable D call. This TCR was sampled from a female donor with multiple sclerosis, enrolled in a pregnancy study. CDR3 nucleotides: TGCAGCGTTGAGGGCAGCACAGATACGCAGTATTTT. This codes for CSVEGSTDTQYF.